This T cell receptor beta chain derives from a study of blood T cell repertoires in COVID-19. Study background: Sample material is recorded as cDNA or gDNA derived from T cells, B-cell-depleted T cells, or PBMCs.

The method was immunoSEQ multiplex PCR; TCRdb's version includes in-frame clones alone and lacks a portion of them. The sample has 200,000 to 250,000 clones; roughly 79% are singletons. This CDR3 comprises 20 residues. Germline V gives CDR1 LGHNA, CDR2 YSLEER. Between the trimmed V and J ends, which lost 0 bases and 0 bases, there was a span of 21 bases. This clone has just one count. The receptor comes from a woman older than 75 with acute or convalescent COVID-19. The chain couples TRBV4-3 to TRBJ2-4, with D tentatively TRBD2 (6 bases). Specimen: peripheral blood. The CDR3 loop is CASSQDYLASAMLAKNIQYF. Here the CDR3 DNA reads TGCGCCAGCAGCCAAGATTATTTGGCTAGCGCCATGCTAGCCAAAAACATTCAGTACTTC.